One sample yielded the 12 T cell receptor beta chains listed below, sequenced in a study of blood T cell repertoires in COVID-19 (dated by TCRdb to 2020 to 2022). Libraries were built with the immunoSEQ multiplex PCR assay. In TCRdb, the immuneACCESS table is reduced to in-frame sequences with V and J assigned. These tables do not hold every clone; where another copy was compared, an unresolved V gene accounts for under half, and the others remain unexplained. The sample profile shows 150,000 or so clones; around 83% of them were found once. The biggest ten clones account for about 12% of the sample. The sequencing sample was made of peripheral blood. These receptors originate from a woman aged 55-69 years with COVID-19, enrolled during active disease.

The gene calls are TRBV18 and TRBJ2-7, with 7 bases fitting TRBD1. Trimming removed 4 bases from V and 3 bases from J; junction bases left unmatched: 12. CDR3 length: 16 residues. The germline V gene encodes CDR1 KGHSH and CDR2 LQKENI. The CDR3 spells CASSLTTPGQIYEQYF. DNA for the CDR3: TGTGCCAGCTCACTTACAACTCCGGGACAGATCTACGAGCAGTACTTC.

The sample holds a few counts of this clone. The V and J genes are TRBV19 and TRBJ1-1; maybe TRBD1 (5 bases). CDR3 length: 15 residues. V was trimmed by 3 bases and J by 3 bases, leaving 14 bases between them. Germline lookup yields CDR1 LNHDA and CDR2 SQIVND (reference sequence). CDR3 in amino acids: CASSMGGGVDTEAFF. For the CDR3, the DNA is TGTGCCAGTAGTATGGGAGGAGGGGTAGACACTGAAGCTTTCTTT.

The J gene is TRBJ1-3, the V gene TRBV11-3, with 7 bases that match TRBD1. Germline loops: CDR1 SGHNT, CDR2 YENEEA. The CDR3 consists of 18 residues. V dropped 4 bases and J dropped 1; count of bases not matched to a gene: 13. The DNA for the CDR3 is TGTGCCAGCAGCTCCCTCTACAGGAGGGGGCGATCTGGAAACACCATATATTTT. Protein sequence: CASSSLYRRGRSGNTIYF. The full variable domain, its missing parts supplied by reference TRBV11-3 and TRBJ1-3, is EAGVVQSPRYKIIEKKQPVAFWCNPISGHNTLYWYLQNLGQGPELLIRYENEEAVDDSQLPKDRFSAERLKGVDSTLKIQPAELGDSAVYLCASSSLYRRGRSGNTIYFGEGSWLTVV.

The CDR3 region is CASSRGTAYNEQFF. The CDR3 nucleotides are TGTGCCAGCAGCCGGGGGACAGCCTACAATGAGCAGTTCTTC. The chain joins TRBV11-3 to TRBJ2-1; maybe TRBD1 (7 bases). The CDR3 is 14 residues long. V was cut by 5 bases and J by 2 bases, with 10 bases left in between. Germline values: CDR1 SGHNT, CDR2 YENEEA. The entire variable domain, with the rest obtained from reference TRBV11-3 and TRBJ2-1, is as follows: EAGVVQSPRYKIIEKKQPVAFWCNPISGHNTLYWYLQNLGQGPELLIRYENEEAVDDSQLPKDRFSAERLKGVDSTLKIQPAELGDSAVYLCASSRGTAYNEQFFGPGTRLTVL.

V usage is TRBV5-1 and J usage is TRBJ2-4; tentatively, D is TRBD2 (6 bases). Trimming left V 3 bases short and J 5 bases short, with 15 bases between. Germline CDR1 and CDR2: SGHRS and YFSETQ. This CDR3 region has 15 residues. CDR3 nucleotide sequence: TGCGCCAGCAGCTCCCTGGTGGGACTCCAAAACATTCAGTACTTC. Its translation is CASSSLVGLQNIQYF.

This chain connects TRBV7-8 to TRBJ2-1, with 12 bases identical to TRBD2. The CDR3 loop spans 16 amino acids. Germline loops: CDR1 SGHVS, CDR2 FQNEAQ. After removal of 1 base from V and 5 bases from J, the junction contained 3 bases not matched to a gene. The CDR3 sequence: CASSLGLAGGDNEQFF. Here the CDR3 DNA reads TGTGCCAGCAGCTTAGGGCTAGCGGGAGGGGACAATGAGCAGTTCTTC.

The chain links TRBV7-9 to TRBJ1-1; possibly TRBD1 for D (6 bases). CDR1 SEHNR and CDR2 FQNEAQ come from the germline V gene (reference sequence). V was trimmed by 1 base and J by 3 bases, leaving 12 bases between them. The CDR3 has 15 amino acids. CDR3 sequence: CASSLGYRADTEAFF. The CDR3 DNA sequence: TGTGCCAGCAGCTTAGGGTACAGGGCGGACACTGAAGCTTTCTTT.

The rearrangement uses TRBV7-3 and TRBJ2-3, with D perhaps matching TRBD2 (5 bases). Per the germline V gene, CDR1 is SGHTA and CDR2 is FQGTGA. The CDR3 consists of 13 residues. Trimming took off 6 bases at V and 4 bases at J, with 11 bases between the two ends. The CDR3 DNA reads TGTGCCAGCAGAGCTACTAGGGCAGATACGCAGTATTTT. It is translated as CASRATRADTQYF. The full variable domain, in which reference TRBV7-3 and TRBJ2-3 provide the parts outside the CDR3, is GAGVSQTPSNKVTEKGKYVELRCDPISGHTALYWYRQSLGQGPEFLIYFQGTGAADDSGLPNDRFFAVRPEGSVSTLKIQRTERGDSAVYLCASRATRADTQYFGPGTRLTVL.

The J gene is TRBJ1-1, the V gene TRBV5-1; weak D call: TRBD1 (5 bases). Trimming stripped 1 base from V and 2 bases from J, with 12 bases between. From germline, CDR1 is SGHRS and CDR2 YFSETQ. The CDR3 runs to 15 residues. The CDR3 DNA follows: TGCGCCAGCAGCTTGACCACAGGTCAAAACACTGAAGCTTTCTTT. This sequence encodes CASSLTTGQNTEAFF. The complete variable domain, with remaining parts taken from reference TRBV5-1 and TRBJ1-1, reads KAGVTQTPRYLIKTRGQQVTLSCSPISGHRSVSWYQQTPGQGLQFLFEYFSETQRNKGNFPGRFSGRQFSNSRSEMNVSTLELGDSALYLCASSLTTGQNTEAFFGQGTRLTVV.

The rearrangement uses TRBV30 and TRBJ1-4, with D unclear. Trimming removed 2 bases from V and 0 bases from J, with 10 bases in between. Germline-derived CDR1 and CDR2 are GTSNPN and SVGIG (reference sequence). The CDR3 is 15 amino acids. CDR3 nucleotide sequence: TGTGCCTGGAGTACTCAAGGAGCAACTAATGAAAAACTGTTTTTT. It is translated as CAWSTQGATNEKLFF.

The rearrangement joins TRBV18 to TRBJ2-3; a weak D match, TRBD2 (5 bases). V lost 6 bases and J 2 bases, leaving 21 bases between the germline ends. Germline V gives CDR1 KGHSH, CDR2 LQKENI. The CDR3 spans 17 residues. As DNA, the CDR3 is TGTGCCAGCTCCCGACTTGAAGGACTCCTGTACACAGATACGCAGTATTTT. Protein: CASSRLEGLLYTDTQYF.

V is TRBV19 and J is TRBJ1-6; D might be TRBD1 (5 bases). Trimming stripped 5 bases from V and 5 bases from J, with 13 bases between. The germline gives CDR1 LNHDA, CDR2 SQIVND (reference sequence). The CDR3 runs to 15 residues. CDR3 region: CASSLRGNDNSPLHF. The CDR3 region has the DNA TGTGCCAGTAGTCTCCGGGGGAATGATAATTCACCCCTCCACTTT.